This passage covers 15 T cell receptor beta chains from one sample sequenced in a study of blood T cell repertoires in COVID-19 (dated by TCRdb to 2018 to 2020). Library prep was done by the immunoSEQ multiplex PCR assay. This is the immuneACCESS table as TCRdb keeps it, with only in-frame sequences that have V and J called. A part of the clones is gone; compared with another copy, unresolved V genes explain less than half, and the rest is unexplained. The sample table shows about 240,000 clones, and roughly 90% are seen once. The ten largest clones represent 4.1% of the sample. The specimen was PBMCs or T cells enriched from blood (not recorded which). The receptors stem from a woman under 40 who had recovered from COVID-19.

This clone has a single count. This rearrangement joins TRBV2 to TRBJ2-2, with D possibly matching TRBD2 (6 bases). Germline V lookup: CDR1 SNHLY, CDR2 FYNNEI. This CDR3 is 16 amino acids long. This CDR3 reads CVYSHGGYRNTGELFF. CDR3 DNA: TGTGTCTACTCACACGGGGGATATCGAAACACCGGGGAGCTGTTTTTT.

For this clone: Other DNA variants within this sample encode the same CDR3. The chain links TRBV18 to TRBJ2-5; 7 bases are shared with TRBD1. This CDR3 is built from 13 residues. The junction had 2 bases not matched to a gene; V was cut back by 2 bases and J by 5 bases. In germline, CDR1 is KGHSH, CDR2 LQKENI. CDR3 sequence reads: CASSPRGQETQYF. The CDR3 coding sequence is TGTGCCAGCTCACCAAGGGGGCAGGAGACCCAGTACTTC.

CDR3 in amino acids: CASSFSLSGANVLTF. The CDR3 DNA follows: TGCGCCAGCAGCTTCAGTCTGTCTGGGGCCAACGTCCTGACTTTC. The V and J genes are TRBV5-1 and TRBJ2-6; D uncertain. Deletions cut 2 bases from V and 1 base from J, with 7 bases between. This CDR3 has 15 residues. Per germline, CDR1 SGHRS and CDR2 YFSETQ.

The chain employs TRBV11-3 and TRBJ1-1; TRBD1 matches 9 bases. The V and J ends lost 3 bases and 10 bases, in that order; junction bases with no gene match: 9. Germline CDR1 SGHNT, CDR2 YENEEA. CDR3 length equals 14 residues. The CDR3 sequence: CASSFGGTGSRAFF. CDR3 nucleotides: TGTGCCAGCAGCTTCGGCGGGACAGGGTCCCGAGCTTTCTTT.

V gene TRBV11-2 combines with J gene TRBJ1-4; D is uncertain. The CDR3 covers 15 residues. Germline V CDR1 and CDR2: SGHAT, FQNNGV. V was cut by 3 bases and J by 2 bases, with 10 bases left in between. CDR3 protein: CASSFPRETNEKLFF. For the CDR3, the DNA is TGTGCCAGCAGCTTCCCCCGGGAGACTAATGAAAAACTGTTTTTT.

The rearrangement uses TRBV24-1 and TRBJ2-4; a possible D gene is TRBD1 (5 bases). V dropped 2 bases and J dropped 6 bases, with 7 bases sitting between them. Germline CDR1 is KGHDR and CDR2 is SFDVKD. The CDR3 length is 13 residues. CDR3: CATSDWQGNIQYF. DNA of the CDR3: TGTGCCACCAGTGATTGGCAGGGAAACATTCAGTACTTC.

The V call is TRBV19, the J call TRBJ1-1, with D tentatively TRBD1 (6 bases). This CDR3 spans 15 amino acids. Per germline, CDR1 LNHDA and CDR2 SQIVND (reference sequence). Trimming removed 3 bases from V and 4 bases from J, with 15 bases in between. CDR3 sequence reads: CASSMPGRGSTEAFF. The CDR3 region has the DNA TGTGCCAGTAGTATGCCTGGGAGGGGGAGCACTGAAGCTTTCTTT.

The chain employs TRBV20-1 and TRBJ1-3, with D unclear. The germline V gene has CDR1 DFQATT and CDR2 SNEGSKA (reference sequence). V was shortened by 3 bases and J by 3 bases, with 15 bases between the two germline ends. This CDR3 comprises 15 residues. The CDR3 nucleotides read TGCAGTGCTAGTTATGGTCCCACACGTGGAAACACCATATATTTT. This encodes CSASYGPTRGNTIYF.

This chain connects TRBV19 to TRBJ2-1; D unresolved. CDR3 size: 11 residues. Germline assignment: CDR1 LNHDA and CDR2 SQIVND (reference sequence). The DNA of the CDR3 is TGTGCTGTGTTTACCTACAATGAGCAGTTCTTC. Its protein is CAVFTYNEQFF. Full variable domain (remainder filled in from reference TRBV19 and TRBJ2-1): DGGITQSPKYLFRKEGQNVTLSCEQNLNHDAMYWYRQDPGQGLRLIYYSQIVNDFQKGDIAEGYSVSREKKESFPLTVTSAQKNPTAFYLCAVFTYNEQFFGPGTRLTVL.

CDR3 DNA sequence: TGTGCCAGCAGTGAATTCAGGGGCGCAAACGGGGAGCTGTTTTTT. This translates into CASSEFRGANGELFF. This sequence joins TRBV2 and TRBJ2-2, with D possibly TRBD1 on 6 matching bases. Trimming left V 2 bases short and J 7 bases short, with 14 bases between. CDR1 SNHLY and CDR2 FYNNEI come from the germline V gene. This CDR3 spans 15 amino acids.

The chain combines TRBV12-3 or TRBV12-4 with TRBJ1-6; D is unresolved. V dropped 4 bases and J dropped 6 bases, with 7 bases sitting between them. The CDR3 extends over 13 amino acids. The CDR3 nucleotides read TGTGCCAGCAGTTCCCCGAGTAATTCACCCCTCCACTTT. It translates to CASSSPSNSPLHF.

In DNA form, the CDR3 reads TGTGCCAGCAGCCACCGGGAGGCGAACTATGGCTACACCTTC. Translated, it gives CASSHREANYGYTF. The chain carries TRBV5-6 and TRBJ1-2; no clear D gene. The V gene lost 4 bases and the J gene lost 2 bases, with 12 bases spanning the gap. Germline assignment: CDR1 SGHDT and CDR2 YYEEEE. The CDR3 is 14 amino acids.

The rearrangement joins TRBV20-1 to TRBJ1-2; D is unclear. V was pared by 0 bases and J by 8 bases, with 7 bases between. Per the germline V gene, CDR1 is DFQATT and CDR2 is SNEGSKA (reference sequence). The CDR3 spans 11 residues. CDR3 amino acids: CSARDPRGYTF. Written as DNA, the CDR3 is TGCAGTGCTAGAGATCCGAGGGGCTACACCTTC.

The CDR3 DNA is TGTGCCAGCAGTTCTGAGGACTCCTACAATGAGCAGTTCTTC. The encoded protein is CASSSEDSYNEQFF. The chain recombines TRBV2 with TRBJ2-1, with D unresolved. Trimming pared 5 bases from V and 0 bases from J, leaving 8 bases between. Germline V gene data show CDR1 as SNHLY and CDR2 as FYNNEI. This CDR3 has 14 amino acids.

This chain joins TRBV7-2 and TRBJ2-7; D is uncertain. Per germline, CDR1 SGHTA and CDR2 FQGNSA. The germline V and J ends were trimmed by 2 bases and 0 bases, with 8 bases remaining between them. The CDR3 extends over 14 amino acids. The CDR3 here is CASSLYRTSYEQYF. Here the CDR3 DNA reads TGTGCCAGCAGCTTATACAGAACCTCCTACGAGCAGTACTTC.